A single sample is the source of the 31 T cell receptor beta chains below, sequenced in a study of T cell responses to AZD1222 COVID-19 vaccine. The method was immunoSEQ multiplex PCR; TCRdb's version includes in-frame clones alone and lacks a portion of them. The data show 140,000 to 150,000 clones, with about 88% seen just once and about 4.7% held by the top ten. The source was peripheral blood, collected on day 0 of AZD1222 vaccination. The receptors here all came from an adult in good health.

This clone was counted once. The chain employs TRBV7-9 and TRBJ2-3; the D is unclear. V lost 5 bases, J lost 6 bases, and 15 bases lay in between. The CDR3 contains 14 residues. Germline V gene data show CDR1 as SEHNR and CDR2 as FQNEAQ (reference sequence). In nucleotides, the CDR3 is TGTGCCAGCAGCCACTATGGTCGGATGGATACGCAGTATTTT. This gives the protein CASSHYGRMDTQYF.

This chain uses TRBV19 with TRBJ2-2; perhaps TRBD2 as D (6 bases). Germline values: CDR1 LNHDA, CDR2 SQIVND (reference sequence). The CDR3 spans 14 residues. V lost 8 bases and J 5 bases, leaving 15 bases between the germline ends. CDR3 region: CASAIAAGTGELFF. CDR3 coding DNA: TGTGCCAGTGCCATAGCGGCAGGAACCGGGGAGCTGTTTTTT.

This sequence joins TRBV9 and TRBJ1-2; D not resolved. The CDR3 extends over 14 amino acids. Deletions cut 1 base from V and 4 bases from J, with 11 bases between. Germline assignment: CDR1 SGDLS and CDR2 YYNGEE. CDR3 sequence (DNA): TGTGCCAGCAGCGTATCGTCAGACATCTATGGCTACACCTTC. Translated: CASSVSSDIYGYTF.

This clone was observed a single time. The rearrangement links TRBV2 to TRBJ2-6; 12 nucleotides align to TRBD1. Germline V lookup: CDR1 SNHLY, CDR2 FYNNEI. V shed 6 bases and J 3 bases; nucleotides not matched to a gene: 21. This CDR3 contains 22 residues. The DNA of the CDR3 is TGTGCCAGCAGGCTCAATCCCGGGACAGGGGGCAAACCCAACTTTGGGGCCAACGTCCTGACTTTC. Translated: CASRLNPGTGGKPNFGANVLTF.

V gene TRBV30 combines with J gene TRBJ2-1; D remains ambiguous. Germline V gene sequence: CDR1 GTSNPN, CDR2 SVGIG (reference sequence). CDR3 length: 11 amino acids. V dropped 1 base and J dropped 4 bases, with 2 bases sitting between them. In DNA form, the CDR3 reads TGTGCCTGGAGTGCGTACAATGAGCAGTTCTTC. Translating it yields CAWSAYNEQFF.

The rearrangement links TRBV4-2 to TRBJ2-3, with D possibly TRBD1 on 5 matching bases. V was pared by 6 bases and J by 0 bases, with 13 bases between. Germline V gene data show CDR1 as LGHNA and CDR2 as YNFKEQ. The length of the CDR3 is 15 residues. CDR3 DNA: TGTGCCAGCAGACCCTCGACAGCGAGCACAGATACGCAGTATTTT. Translation gives CASRPSTASTDTQYF.

This clone was observed a single time. This chain uses TRBV7-2 with TRBJ1-3; unclear D gene. This CDR3 comprises 15 residues. CDR1 is SGHTA, CDR2 FQGNSA, per germline. V was trimmed by 0 bases and J by 6 bases, leaving 12 bases between them. CDR3 residues: CASSLAQARINTIYF. CDR3 nucleotides: TGTGCCAGCAGCTTAGCGCAAGCACGTATAAACACCATATATTTT.

This rearrangement joins TRBV7-2 to TRBJ1-1; D might be TRBD1 (5 bases). This CDR3 region has 14 residues. Germline V gene lookup returns CDR1 SGHTA and CDR2 FQGNSA. Trimming removed 5 bases from V and 0 bases from J, with 10 bases in between. CDR3 sequence: CASSQRGMNTEAFF. The CDR3 DNA follows: TGTGCCAGCAGCCAAAGGGGAATGAACACTGAAGCTTTCTTT.

The chain combines TRBV18 with TRBJ1-4; D is undetermined. The ends were cut back, 3 bases at V and 5 bases at J, with 10 bases in the middle. The CDR3 consists of 14 residues. Germline V lookup: CDR1 KGHSH, CDR2 LQKENI. The CDR3 protein is CASSPEAGNEKLFF. The CDR3 DNA is TGTGCCAGCTCACCCGAGGCAGGAAATGAAAAACTGTTTTTT.

The V gene is TRBV5-1, the J gene TRBJ1-4; D not resolved. The V end was cut by 4 bases, the J end by 0 bases, with 13 bases between. The CDR3 runs to 16 residues. CDR1 SGHRS and CDR2 YFSETQ come from the germline V gene. The CDR3 here is CASSREAPATNEKLFF. The CDR3 DNA is TGCGCCAGCAGCCGGGAGGCCCCGGCAACTAATGAAAAACTGTTTTTT. Filled out from reference TRBV5-1 and TRBJ1-4, the complete variable domain reads KAGVTQTPRYLIKTRGQQVTLSCSPISGHRSVSWYQQTPGQGLQFLFEYFSETQRNKGNFPGRFSGRQFSNSRSEMNVSTLELGDSALYLCASSREAPATNEKLFFGSGTQLSVL.

V is TRBV7-3 and J is TRBJ2-1; 8 nucleotides line up with TRBD2. Germline V CDR1 and CDR2: SGHTA, FQGTGA. The CDR3 runs 15 residues. Trimming took 1 base from V and 4 from J; bases not matched to a gene: 3. CDR3 sequence reads: CASSLRAGDYNEQFF. The CDR3 region has the DNA TGTGCCAGCAGCTTAAGAGCGGGAGATTACAATGAGCAGTTCTTC.

This chain uses TRBV10-2 with TRBJ2-4; the D is unclear. This CDR3 contains 12 residues. Trimming shortened V by 7 bases and J by 9 bases, and 13 bases separated the two germline ends. CDR1 and CDR2 from the germline V gene are WSHSY and SAAADI. CDR3 region: CASILPSGIQYF. Written as DNA, the CDR3 is TGCGCCAGCATCCTGCCCAGTGGCATTCAGTACTTC.

This CDR3 reads CASSQDGVHEQYF. CDR3 bases: TGCGCCAGCAGCCAAGATGGGGTCCACGAGCAGTACTTC. V usage is TRBV4-3 and J usage is TRBJ2-7; D unclear. Germline V gene data show CDR1 as LGHNA and CDR2 as YSLEER. V was pared by 0 bases and J by 5 bases, with 8 bases between. The CDR3 has 13 amino acids.

V is TRBV7-3 and J is TRBJ2-1; 8 bases agree with TRBD2. CDR1 and CDR2 (germline): SGHTA, FQGTGA. The trim removed 4 bases at V and 6 bases at J, leaving 11 bases unmatched. The CDR3 has 16 amino acids. CDR3 DNA sequence: TGTGCCAGCAGCTCCCCTCGCGGGGGGCAGGGCAATGAGCAGTTCTTC. Translation: CASSSPRGGQGNEQFF.

The CDR3 reads CASSLAGGDQETQYF. CDR3 coding DNA: TGTGCCAGCAGCTTAGCCGGGGGAGACCAAGAGACCCAGTACTTC. The V gene is TRBV7-6, the J gene TRBJ2-5; D is perhaps TRBD2 (6 bases). The CDR3 loop spans 15 amino acids. Trimming shortened V by 0 bases and J by 0 bases, and 8 bases separated the two germline ends. Germline V CDR1 and CDR2: SGHVS, FNYEAQ.

For this clone: Distinct nucleotide sequences in the sample also encode this CDR3. J is TRBJ1-5 and V is TRBV12-3 or TRBV12-4; D is uncertain. CDR3 length: 13 residues. Trimming pared 2 bases from V and 1 base from J, leaving 3 bases between. The CDR3 bases are TGTGCCAGCAGTTTATCCAGCAATCAGCCCCAGCATTTT. Translating gives CASSLSSNQPQHF.

This sequence joins TRBV2 and TRBJ2-1; 9 bases map to TRBD2. CDR1 and CDR2 from the germline V gene are SNHLY and FYNNEI. Trimming cost V 3 bases and J 3 bases; bases outside gene matches: 3. The CDR3 extends over 15 amino acids. The CDR3 is CASSDERGVYNEQFF. As DNA, the CDR3 is TGTGCCAGCAGTGACGAGCGGGGGGTCTACAATGAGCAGTTCTTC.

This chain links TRBV7-9 with TRBJ2-7; 7 bases align to TRBD2. Germline V gives CDR1 SEHNR, CDR2 FQNEAQ (reference sequence). V lost 5 bases to trimming and J lost 5 bases; unmatched junction nucleotides: 12. This CDR3 spans 15 amino acids. CDR3 bases: TGTGCCAGCAGCCCTTCGCGTTTGGGAGGGGACGAGCAGTACTTC. It is translated as CASSPSRLGGDEQYF.

The count of this clone is one. V gene TRBV5-8 combines with J gene TRBJ1-1, with D possibly TRBD1 on 6 matching bases. This CDR3 has 15 residues. The germline V and J ends were trimmed by 3 bases and 5 bases, with 17 bases remaining between them. Germline assignment: CDR1 SGHTS and CDR2 YDEGEE. The CDR3, as DNA: TGTGCCAGCAGCTACGAGACAGGCCGTGGGACTGAAGCTTTCTTT. This codes for CASSYETGRGTEAFF.

This chain connects TRBV9 to TRBJ1-1; the D is unclear. V was trimmed by 3 bases and J by 0 bases, leaving 6 bases between them. The CDR3 has 13 residues. The germline V gene encodes CDR1 SGDLS and CDR2 YYNGEE. CDR3 residues: CASSAALNTEAFF. CDR3 sequence (DNA): TGTGCCAGCAGCGCGGCGTTGAACACTGAAGCTTTCTTT.

The chain is built from TRBV7-8 and TRBJ2-7, with 14 bases identical to TRBD2. V lost 1 base and J lost 1; bases outside the gene matches: 0. The CDR3 loop spans 16 amino acids. The germline gives CDR1 SGHVS, CDR2 FQNEAQ. CDR3 nucleotides: TGTGCCAGCAGCTTAGGACTAGCGGGAGGGTCCTACGAGCAGTACTTC. It translates to CASSLGLAGGSYEQYF.

This clone has only one observation. The chain joins TRBV9 to TRBJ1-3; maybe TRBD1 (5 bases). Germline CDR1 reads SGDLS; CDR2 reads YYNGEE. The CDR3 consists of 13 residues. V was clipped by 0 bases and J by 8 bases, with 9 bases between them. CDR3 coding DNA: TGTGCCAGCAGCGTAGTGTTAGGGGACACCATATATTTT. Translated: CASSVVLGDTIYF.

This sequence joins TRBV28 and TRBJ1-4; D unresolved. This CDR3 is 13 amino acids long. Germline V lookup: CDR1 MDHEN, CDR2 SYDVKM. V was trimmed by 7 bases and J by 8 bases, leaving 14 bases between them. Here the CDR3 DNA reads TGTGCCAGCATGGCAGCTGGCGGAGAAAAACTGTTTTTT. It encodes CASMAAGGEKLFF.

This sequence joins TRBV19 and TRBJ1-5, with a weak D call TRBD1 (6 bases). This CDR3 contains 16 residues. Germline V gene data show CDR1 as LNHDA and CDR2 as SQIVND (reference sequence). Trimming pared 6 bases from V and 1 base from J, leaving 16 bases between. CDR3 nucleotide sequence: TGTGCCAGTAGAGGGGGTCGGGACGGAAGCAATCAGCCCCAGCATTTT. Amino acids: CASRGGRDGSNQPQHF.

The chain links TRBV28 to TRBJ2-3, with D perhaps TRBD1 or TRBD2 (6 bases each). Germline V CDR1 and CDR2: MDHEN, SYDVKM. V shed 6 bases and J shed 6 bases, with 10 bases lying between them. The CDR3 consists of 12 residues. CDR3 region: CASSLGGDTQYF. DNA for the CDR3: TGTGCCAGCAGCCTAGGGGGGGATACGCAGTATTTT.

The rearrangement joins TRBV5-8 to TRBJ2-2, with D possibly being TRBD1 (6 bases). Trimming pared 7 bases from V and 4 bases from J, leaving 11 bases between. There are 13 residues in the CDR3. The germline V gene has CDR1 SGHTS and CDR2 YDEGEE. The CDR3 region is CASGTGITGELFF. CDR3 DNA sequence: TGTGCCAGCGGCACAGGGATCACCGGGGAGCTGTTTTTT.

The chain is built from TRBV7-3 and TRBJ1-1; perhaps TRBD1 as D (6 bases). The germline gives CDR1 SGHTA, CDR2 FQGTGA. V was cut by 1 base and J by 6 bases, with 21 bases left in between. CDR3 size: 17 residues. The CDR3 nucleotides read TGTGCCAGCAGCTTAAGGACAGTATCGTATTTGGGCTCTGAAGCTTTCTTT. Protein sequence: CASSLRTVSYLGSEAFF.

The chain has TRBV25-1 and TRBJ1-1, with D possibly being TRBD1 (6 bases). The germline CDR1 and CDR2 sequences are MGHDK and SYGVNS. Trimming pared 0 bases from V and 1 base from J, leaving 9 bases between. The CDR3 has 15 amino acids. The CDR3 bases are TGTGCCAGCAGTGAATATAGAGGGGGGAACACTGAAGCTTTCTTT. Protein product: CASSEYRGGNTEAFF.

This chain links TRBV7-9 with TRBJ1-4; D is undetermined. In germline, CDR1 is SEHNR, CDR2 FQNEAQ (reference sequence). The CDR3 has 15 residues. V shed 1 base and J shed 3 bases, with 9 bases lying between them. This chain's CDR3 is CASSLGTLANEKLFF. The CDR3 nucleotides are TGTGCCAGCAGCTTAGGGACCTTAGCTAATGAAAAACTGTTTTTT.

This clone was seen a handful of times. V gene TRBV6-2 or TRBV6-3 combines with J gene TRBJ2-1, with TRBD2 matching over 7 bases. J lost 8 bases, V lost 5 bases, and 6 bases had no gene match. The CDR3 length is 13 residues. Germline values: CDR1 MNHEY, CDR2 SVGEGT. The CDR3 DNA reads TGTGCCAGCAGTACTAGCGATCGCGATGAGCAGTTCTTC. It codes for CASSTSDRDEQFF.

This rearrangement joins TRBV9 to TRBJ2-2; D call uncertain. The CDR3 extends over 15 amino acids. CDR1 is SGDLS and CDR2 is YYNGEE in the germline V gene. V lost 0 bases and J 0 bases, leaving 6 bases between the germline ends. The CDR3 loop is CASSVVGSNTGELFF. Here the CDR3 DNA reads TGTGCCAGCAGCGTAGTGGGATCGAACACCGGGGAGCTGTTTTTT. Supplemented by reference TRBV9 and TRBJ2-2, the full variable domain reads DSGVTQTPKHLITATGQRVTLRCSPRSGDLSVYWYQQSLDQGLQFLIQYYNGEERAKGNILERFSAQQFPDLHSELNLSSLELGDSALYFCASSVVGSNTGELFFGEGSRLTVL.